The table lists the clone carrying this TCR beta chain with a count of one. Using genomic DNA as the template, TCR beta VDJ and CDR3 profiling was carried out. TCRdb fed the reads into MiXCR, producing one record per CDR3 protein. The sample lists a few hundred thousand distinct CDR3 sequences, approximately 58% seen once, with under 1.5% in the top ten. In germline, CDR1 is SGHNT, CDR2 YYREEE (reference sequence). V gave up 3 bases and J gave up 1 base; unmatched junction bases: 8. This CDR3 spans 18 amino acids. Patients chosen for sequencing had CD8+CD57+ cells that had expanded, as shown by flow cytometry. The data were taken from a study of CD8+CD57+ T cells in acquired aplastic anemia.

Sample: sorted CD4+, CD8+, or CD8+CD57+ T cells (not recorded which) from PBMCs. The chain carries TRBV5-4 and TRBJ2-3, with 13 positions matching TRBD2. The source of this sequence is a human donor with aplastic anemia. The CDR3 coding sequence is TGTGCCAGCAGCTCCGGGACTAGCGGGACGCGGGGCACAGATACGCAGTATTTT. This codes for CASSSGTSGTRGTDTQYF.